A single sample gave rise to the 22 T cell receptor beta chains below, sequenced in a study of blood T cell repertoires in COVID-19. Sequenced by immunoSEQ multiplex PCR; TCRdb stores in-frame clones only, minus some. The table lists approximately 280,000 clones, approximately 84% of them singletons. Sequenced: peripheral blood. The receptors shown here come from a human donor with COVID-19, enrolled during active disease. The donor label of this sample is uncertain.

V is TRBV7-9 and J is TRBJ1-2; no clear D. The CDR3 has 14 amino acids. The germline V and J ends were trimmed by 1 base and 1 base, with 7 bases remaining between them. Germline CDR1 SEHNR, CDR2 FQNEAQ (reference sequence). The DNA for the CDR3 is TGTGCCAGCAGCTTAGAGAACAGTAACTATGGCTACACCTTC. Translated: CASSLENSNYGYTF.

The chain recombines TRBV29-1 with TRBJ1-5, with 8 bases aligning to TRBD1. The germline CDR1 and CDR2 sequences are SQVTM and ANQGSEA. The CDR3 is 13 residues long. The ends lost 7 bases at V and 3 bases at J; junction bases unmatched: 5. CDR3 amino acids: CSAWTGPNQPQHF. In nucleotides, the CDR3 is TGCAGCGCTTGGACAGGGCCCAATCAGCCCCAGCATTTT.

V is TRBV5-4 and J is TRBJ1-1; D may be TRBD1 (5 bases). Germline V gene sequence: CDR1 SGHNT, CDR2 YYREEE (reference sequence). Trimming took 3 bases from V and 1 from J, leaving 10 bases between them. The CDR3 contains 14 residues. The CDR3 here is CASSSPTANTEAFF. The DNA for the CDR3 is TGTGCCAGCAGCTCGCCGACAGCGAACACTGAAGCTTTCTTT.

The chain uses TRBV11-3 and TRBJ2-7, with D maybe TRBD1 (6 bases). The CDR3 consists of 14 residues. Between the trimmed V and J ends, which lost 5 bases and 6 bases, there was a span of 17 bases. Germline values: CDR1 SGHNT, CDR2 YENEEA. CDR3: CASSPTTTGSEQYF. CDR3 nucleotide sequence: TGTGCCAGCAGCCCTACTACGACAGGTTCCGAGCAGTACTTC.

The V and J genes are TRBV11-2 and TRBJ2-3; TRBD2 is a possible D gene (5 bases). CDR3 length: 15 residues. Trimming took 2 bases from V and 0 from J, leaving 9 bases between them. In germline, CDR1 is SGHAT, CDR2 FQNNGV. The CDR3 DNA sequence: TGTGCCAGCAGCTTATCGGGGATTAGCACAGATACGCAGTATTTT. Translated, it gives CASSLSGISTDTQYF.

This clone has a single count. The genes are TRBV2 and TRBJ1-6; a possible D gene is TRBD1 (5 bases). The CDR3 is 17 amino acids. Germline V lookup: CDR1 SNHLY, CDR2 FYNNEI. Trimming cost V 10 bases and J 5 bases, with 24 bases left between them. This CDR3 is CAIQQVFQGADNSPLHF. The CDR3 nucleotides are TGTGCCATCCAACAAGTGTTTCAGGGCGCGGATAATTCACCCCTCCACTTT.

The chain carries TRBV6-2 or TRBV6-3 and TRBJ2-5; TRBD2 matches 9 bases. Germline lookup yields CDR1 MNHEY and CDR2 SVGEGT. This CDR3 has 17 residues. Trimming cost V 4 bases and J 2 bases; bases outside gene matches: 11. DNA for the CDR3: TGTGCCAGCAGTTCTTTTTTAGCGGGAGACCCACAAGAGACCCAGTACTTC. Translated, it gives CASSSFLAGDPQETQYF.

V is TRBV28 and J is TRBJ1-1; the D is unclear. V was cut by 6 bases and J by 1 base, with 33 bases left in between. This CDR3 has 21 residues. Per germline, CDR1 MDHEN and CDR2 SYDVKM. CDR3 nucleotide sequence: TGTGCCAGCAGCCCTCATGGCCTGTCTGGGAAACGGGGTGAAAGGAACACTGAAGCTTTCTTT. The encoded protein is CASSPHGLSGKRGERNTEAFF.

CDR3 sequence (DNA): TGTGCCACCCCACCTCGAGAACAGGAGACCAAGACCCAGTACTTC. Protein sequence: CATPPREQETKTQYF. This chain links TRBV27 with TRBJ2-5; possible D gene TRBD1, 5 bases. V dropped 10 bases and J dropped 6 bases, with 24 bases sitting between them. The CDR3 covers 15 residues. From germline, CDR1 is MNHEY and CDR2 SMNVEV (reference sequence).

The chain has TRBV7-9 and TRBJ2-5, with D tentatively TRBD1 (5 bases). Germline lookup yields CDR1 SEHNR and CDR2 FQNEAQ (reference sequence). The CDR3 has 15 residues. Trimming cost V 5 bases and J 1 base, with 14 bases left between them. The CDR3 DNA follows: TGTGCCAGCAGCCCACCCAGGGTGAGCCAAGAGACCCAGTACTTC. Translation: CASSPPRVSQETQYF.

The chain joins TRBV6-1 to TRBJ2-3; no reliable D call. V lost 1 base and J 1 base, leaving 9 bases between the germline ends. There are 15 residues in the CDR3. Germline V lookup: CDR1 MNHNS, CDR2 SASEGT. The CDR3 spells CASSEDVSGTDTQYF. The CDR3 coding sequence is TGTGCCAGCAGTGAAGACGTAAGCGGCACAGATACGCAGTATTTT.

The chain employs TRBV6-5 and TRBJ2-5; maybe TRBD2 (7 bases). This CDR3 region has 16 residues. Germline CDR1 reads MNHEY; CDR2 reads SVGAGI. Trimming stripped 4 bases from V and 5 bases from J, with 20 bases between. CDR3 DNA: TGTGCCAGCAGTTCACCAATAAGGGGGGGAGTTGAGACCCAGTACTTC. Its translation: CASSSPIRGGVETQYF.

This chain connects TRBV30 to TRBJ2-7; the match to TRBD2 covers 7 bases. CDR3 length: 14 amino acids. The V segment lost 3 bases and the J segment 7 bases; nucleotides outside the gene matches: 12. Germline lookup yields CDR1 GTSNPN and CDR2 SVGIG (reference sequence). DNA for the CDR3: TGTGCCTGGAGGAGCGGGGTCGATACTTCGGAGCAGTACTTC. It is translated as CAWRSGVDTSEQYF.

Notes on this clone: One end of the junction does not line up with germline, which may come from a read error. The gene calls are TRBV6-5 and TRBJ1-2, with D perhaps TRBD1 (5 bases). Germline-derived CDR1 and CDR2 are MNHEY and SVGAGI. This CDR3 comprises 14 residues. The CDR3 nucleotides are TGTGCCAGCAGTGACTCCTGGGGGGTAGATGGCTACACCTTC. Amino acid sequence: CASSDSWGVDGYTF.

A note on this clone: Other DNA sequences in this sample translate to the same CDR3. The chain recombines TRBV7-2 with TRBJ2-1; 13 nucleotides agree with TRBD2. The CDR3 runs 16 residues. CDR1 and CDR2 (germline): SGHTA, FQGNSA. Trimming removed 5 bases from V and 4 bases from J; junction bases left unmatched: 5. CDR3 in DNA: TGTGCCAGCAGCCTTCGGACTAGCGGGGGTTACAATGAGCAGTTCTTC. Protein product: CASSLRTSGGYNEQFF.

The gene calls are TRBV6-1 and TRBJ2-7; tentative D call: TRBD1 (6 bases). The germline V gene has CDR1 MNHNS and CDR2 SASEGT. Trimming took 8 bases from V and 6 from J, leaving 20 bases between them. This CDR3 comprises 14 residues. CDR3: CASVEGQGLGEQYF. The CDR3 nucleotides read TGTGCCAGCGTTGAGGGGCAGGGGCTTGGCGAGCAGTACTTC.

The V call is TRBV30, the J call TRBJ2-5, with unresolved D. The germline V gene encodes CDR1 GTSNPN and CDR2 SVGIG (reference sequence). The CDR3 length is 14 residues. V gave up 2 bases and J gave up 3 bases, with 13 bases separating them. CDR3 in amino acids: CAWSFPFAEETQYF. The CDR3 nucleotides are TGTGCCTGGAGTTTTCCCTTTGCGGAAGAGACCCAGTACTTC.

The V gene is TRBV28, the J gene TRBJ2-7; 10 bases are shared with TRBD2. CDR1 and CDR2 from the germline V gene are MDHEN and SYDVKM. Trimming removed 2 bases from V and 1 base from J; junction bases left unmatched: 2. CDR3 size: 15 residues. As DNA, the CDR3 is TGTGCCAGCAGTTTACAGCGGGAGGGATCCTACGAGCAGTACTTC. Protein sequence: CASSLQREGSYEQYF.

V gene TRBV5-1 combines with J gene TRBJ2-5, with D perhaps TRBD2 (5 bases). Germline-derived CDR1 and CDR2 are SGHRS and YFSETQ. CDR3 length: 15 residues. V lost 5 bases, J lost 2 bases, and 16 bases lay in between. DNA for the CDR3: TGCGCCAGCAGTTTTTCCTCAGCGGTGCAAGAGACCCAGTACTTC. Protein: CASSFSSAVQETQYF.

The CDR3 DNA is TGTGCCACCACAGGGGGCGCGAGTCCCTACAATGAGCAGTTCTTC. Its protein product is CATTGGASPYNEQFF. The genes are TRBV28 and TRBJ2-1; 9 bases are a match to TRBD1. CDR1 and CDR2 from the germline V gene are MDHEN and SYDVKM. This CDR3 comprises 15 residues. J was trimmed by 2 bases and V by 10 bases; bases with no gene match: 9.

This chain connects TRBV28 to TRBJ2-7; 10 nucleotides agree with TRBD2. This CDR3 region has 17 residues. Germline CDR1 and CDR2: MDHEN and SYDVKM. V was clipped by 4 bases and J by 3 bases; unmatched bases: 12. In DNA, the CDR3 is TGTGCCAGCAGTTCCCTAAGGACTAGCGGAGGTAACTACGAGCAGTACTTC. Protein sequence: CASSSLRTSGGNYEQYF.

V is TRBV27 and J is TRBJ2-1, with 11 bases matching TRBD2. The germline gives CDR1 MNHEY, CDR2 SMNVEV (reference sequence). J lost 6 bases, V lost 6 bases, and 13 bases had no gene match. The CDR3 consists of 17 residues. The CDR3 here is CASSLNAAGLAVNEQFF. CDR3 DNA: TGTGCCAGCAGCCTTAACGCCGCGGGACTAGCGGTCAATGAGCAGTTCTTC.